The clone carrying this T cell receptor (beta chain) was picked up one time. This entry is derived from a study of shared clonotypes between healthy human individuals. Assay used: immunoSEQ multiplex PCR; TCRdb lists only in-frame clones, some missing. The table records 450,000 to 550,000 clones, 60% to 85% of them present only once. Per germline, CDR1 SGHVS and CDR2 FNYEAQ. Trimming removed 2 bases from V and 0 bases from J, with 10 bases in between. The CDR3 is 15 amino acids. V and J are TRBV7-6 and TRBJ1-1, with D unclear. The clonotype was recovered from a woman in her forties in good health. Some clones in this sample may be carry-over from other donors' samples. The sequenced sample consisted of PBMCs. This CDR3 is CASSLKGGLNTEAFF. CDR3 nucleotides: TGTGCCAGCAGCTTAAAGGGCGGGCTGAACACTGAAGCTTTCTTT.